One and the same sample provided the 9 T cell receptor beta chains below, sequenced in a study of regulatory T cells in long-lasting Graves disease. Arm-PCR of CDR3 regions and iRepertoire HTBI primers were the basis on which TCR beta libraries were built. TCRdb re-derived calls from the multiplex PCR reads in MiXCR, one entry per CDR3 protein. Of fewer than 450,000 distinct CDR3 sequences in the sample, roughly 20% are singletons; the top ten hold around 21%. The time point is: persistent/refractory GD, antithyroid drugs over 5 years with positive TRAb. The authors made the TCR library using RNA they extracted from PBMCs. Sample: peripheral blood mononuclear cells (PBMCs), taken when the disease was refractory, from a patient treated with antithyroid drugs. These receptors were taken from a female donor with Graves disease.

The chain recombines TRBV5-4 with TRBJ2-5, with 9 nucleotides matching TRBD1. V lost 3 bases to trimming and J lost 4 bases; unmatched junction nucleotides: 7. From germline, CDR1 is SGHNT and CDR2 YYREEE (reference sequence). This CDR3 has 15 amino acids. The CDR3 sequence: CASSSGDRGLETQYF. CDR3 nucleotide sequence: TGTGCCAGCAGCTCCGGCGACAGGGGGTTAGAGACCCAGTACTTC.

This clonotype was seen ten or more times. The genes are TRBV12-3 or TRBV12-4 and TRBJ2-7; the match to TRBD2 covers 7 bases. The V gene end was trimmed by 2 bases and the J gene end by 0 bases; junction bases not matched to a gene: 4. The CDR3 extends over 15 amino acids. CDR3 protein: CASSLSGGSSYEQYF. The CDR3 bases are TGTGCCAGCAGTTTATCCGGCGGGAGCTCCTACGAGCAGTACTTC.

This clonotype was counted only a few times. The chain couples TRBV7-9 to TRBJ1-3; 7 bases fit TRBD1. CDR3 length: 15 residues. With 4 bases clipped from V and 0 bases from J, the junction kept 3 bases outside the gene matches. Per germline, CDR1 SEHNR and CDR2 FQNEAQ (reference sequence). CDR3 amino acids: CASSSGQTSGNTIYF. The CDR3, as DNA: TGTGCCAGCAGCTCGGGACAGACCTCTGGAAACACCATATATTTT. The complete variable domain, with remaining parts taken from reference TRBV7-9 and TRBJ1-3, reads DTGVSQNPRHKITKRGQNVTFRCDPISEHNRLYWYRQTLGQGPEFLTYFQNEAQLEKSRLLSDRFSAERPKGSFSTLEIQRTEQGDSAMYLCASSSGQTSGNTIYFGEGSWLTVV.

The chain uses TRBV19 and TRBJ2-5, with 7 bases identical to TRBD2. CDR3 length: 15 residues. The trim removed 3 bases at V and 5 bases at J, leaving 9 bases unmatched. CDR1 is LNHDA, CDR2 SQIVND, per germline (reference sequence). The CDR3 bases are TGTGCCAGTAGTATGGGGGGGACCCCGGCGGAGACCCAGTACTTC. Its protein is CASSMGGTPAETQYF.

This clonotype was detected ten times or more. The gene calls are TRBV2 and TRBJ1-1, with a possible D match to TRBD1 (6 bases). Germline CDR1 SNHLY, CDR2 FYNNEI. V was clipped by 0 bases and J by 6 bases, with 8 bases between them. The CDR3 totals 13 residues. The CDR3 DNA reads TGTGCCAGCAGTGAAGCGAGGGGGGCTGAAGCTTTCTTT. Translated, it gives CASSEARGAEAFF.

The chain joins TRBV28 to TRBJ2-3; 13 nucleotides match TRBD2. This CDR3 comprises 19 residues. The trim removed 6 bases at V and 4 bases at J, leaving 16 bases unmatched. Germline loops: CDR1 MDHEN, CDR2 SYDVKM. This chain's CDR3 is CASRPWTSGSRAGADTQYF. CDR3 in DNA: TGTGCCAGCAGACCTTGGACTAGCGGGAGTCGGGCCGGCGCAGATACGCAGTATTTT.

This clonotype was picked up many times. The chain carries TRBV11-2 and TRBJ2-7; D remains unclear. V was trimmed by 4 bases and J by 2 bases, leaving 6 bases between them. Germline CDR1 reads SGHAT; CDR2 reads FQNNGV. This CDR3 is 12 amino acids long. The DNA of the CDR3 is TGTGCCAGCAGCTCGCTCACCTACGAGCAGTACTTC. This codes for CASSSLTYEQYF.

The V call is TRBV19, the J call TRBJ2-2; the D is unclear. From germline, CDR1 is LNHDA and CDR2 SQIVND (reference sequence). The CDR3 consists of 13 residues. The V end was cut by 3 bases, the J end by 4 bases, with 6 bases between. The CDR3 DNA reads TGTGCCAGTAGTATCGGAGTCACCGGGGAGCTGTTTTTT. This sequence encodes CASSIGVTGELFF.

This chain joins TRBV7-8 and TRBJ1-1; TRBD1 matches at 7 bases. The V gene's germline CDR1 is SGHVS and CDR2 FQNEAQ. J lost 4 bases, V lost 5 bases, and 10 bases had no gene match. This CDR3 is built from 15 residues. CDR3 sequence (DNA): TGTGCCAGCAGCCTATGGGGACAGCCCGGCACTGAAGCTTTCTTT. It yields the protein CASSLWGQPGTEAFF. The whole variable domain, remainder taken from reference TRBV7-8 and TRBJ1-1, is GAGVSQSPRYKVAKRGQDVALRCDPISGHVSLFWYQQALGQGPEFLTYFQNEAQLDKSGLPSDRFFAERPEGSVSTLKIQRTQQEDSAVYLCASSLWGQPGTEAFFGQGTRLTVV.